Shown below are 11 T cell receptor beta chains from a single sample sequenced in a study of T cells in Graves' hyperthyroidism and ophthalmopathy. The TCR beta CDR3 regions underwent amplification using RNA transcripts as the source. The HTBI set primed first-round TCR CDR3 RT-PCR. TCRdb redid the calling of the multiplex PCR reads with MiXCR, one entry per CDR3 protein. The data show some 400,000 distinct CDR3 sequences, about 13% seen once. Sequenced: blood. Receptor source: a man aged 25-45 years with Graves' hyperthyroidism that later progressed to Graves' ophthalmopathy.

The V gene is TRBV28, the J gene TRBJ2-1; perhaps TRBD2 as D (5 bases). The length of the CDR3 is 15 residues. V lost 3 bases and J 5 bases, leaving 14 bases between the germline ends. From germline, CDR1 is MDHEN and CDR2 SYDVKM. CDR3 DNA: TGTGCCAGCAGTTTCGGGCTCGGGAAGGACAATGAGCAGTTCTTC. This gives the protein CASSFGLGKDNEQFF.

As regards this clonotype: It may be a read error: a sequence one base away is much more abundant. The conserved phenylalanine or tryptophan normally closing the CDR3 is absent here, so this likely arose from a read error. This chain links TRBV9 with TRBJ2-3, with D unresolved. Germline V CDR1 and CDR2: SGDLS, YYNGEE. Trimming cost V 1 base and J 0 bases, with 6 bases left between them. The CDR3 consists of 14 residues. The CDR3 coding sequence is TGTGCCAGCAGCGTAAGCCGGAGCACAGATACGCAGTATTGT. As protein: CASSVSRSTDTQYC.

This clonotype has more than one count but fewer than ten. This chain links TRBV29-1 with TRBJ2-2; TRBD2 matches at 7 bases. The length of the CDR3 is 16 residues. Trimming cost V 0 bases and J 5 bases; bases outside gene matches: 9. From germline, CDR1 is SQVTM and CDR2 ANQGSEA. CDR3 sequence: CSVEDTTGRETGELFF. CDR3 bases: TGCAGCGTTGAAGACACGACGGGGAGGGAAACCGGGGAGCTGTTTTTT.

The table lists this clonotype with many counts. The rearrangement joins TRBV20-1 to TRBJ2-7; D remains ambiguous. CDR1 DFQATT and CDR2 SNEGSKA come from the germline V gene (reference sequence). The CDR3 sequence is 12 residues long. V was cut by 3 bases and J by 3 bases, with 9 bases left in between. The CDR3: CSARTARYEQYF. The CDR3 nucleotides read TGCAGTGCTAGGACCGCCCGCTACGAGCAGTACTTC.

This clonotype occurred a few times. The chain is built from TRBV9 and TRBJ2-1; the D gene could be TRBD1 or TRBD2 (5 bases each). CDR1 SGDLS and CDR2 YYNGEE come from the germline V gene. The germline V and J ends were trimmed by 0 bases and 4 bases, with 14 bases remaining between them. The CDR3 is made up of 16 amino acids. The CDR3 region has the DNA TGTGCCAGCAGCGTAGAACCCCGGGACGATTACAATGAGCAGTTCTTC. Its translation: CASSVEPRDDYNEQFF.

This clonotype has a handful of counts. This CDR3 reads CASSFTEGSYEQYF. Written as DNA, the CDR3 is TGTGCCAGCAGCTTTACCGAGGGCTCCTACGAGCAGTACTTC. The chain combines TRBV7-9 with TRBJ2-7, with D perhaps TRBD2 (5 bases). From germline, CDR1 is SEHNR and CDR2 FQNEAQ (reference sequence). The CDR3 loop spans 14 amino acids. V was trimmed by 3 bases and J by 0 bases, leaving 9 bases between them.

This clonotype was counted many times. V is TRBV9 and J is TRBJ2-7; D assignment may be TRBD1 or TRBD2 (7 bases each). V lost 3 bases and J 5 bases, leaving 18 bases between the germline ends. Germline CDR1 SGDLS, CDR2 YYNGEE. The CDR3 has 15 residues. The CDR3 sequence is CASSGRQGLSHEQYF. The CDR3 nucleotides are TGTGCCAGCAGCGGGCGACAGGGACTAAGCCACGAGCAGTACTTC.

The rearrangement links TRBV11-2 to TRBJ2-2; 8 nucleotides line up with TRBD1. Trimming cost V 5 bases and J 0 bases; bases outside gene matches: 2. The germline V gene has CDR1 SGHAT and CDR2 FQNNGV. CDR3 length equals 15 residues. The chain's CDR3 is CASSTTGANTGELFF. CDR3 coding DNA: TGTGCCAGCAGCACGACAGGGGCGAACACCGGGGAGCTGTTTTTT.

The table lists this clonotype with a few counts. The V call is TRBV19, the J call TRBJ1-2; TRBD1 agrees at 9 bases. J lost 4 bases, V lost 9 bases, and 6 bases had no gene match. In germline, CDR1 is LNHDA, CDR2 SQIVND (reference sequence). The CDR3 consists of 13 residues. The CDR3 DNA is TGTGCCAGCGGGACAGGGATTGGCTATGGCTACACCTTC. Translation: CASGTGIGYGYTF.

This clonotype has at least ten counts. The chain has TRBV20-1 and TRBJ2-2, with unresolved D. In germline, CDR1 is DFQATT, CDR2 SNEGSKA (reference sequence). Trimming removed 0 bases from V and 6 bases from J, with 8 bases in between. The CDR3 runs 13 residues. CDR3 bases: TGCAGTGCTAGAGATCTGGGCGCCGGGGAGCTGTTTTTT. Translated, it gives CSARDLGAGELFF.

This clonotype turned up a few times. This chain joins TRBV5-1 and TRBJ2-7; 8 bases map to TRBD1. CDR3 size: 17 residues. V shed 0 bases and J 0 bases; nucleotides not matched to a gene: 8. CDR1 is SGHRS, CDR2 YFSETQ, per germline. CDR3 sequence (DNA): TGCGCCAGCAGCTTGGGGGCAGGGGGCGTAAGCTCCTACGAGCAGTACTTC. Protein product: CASSLGAGGVSSYEQYF.